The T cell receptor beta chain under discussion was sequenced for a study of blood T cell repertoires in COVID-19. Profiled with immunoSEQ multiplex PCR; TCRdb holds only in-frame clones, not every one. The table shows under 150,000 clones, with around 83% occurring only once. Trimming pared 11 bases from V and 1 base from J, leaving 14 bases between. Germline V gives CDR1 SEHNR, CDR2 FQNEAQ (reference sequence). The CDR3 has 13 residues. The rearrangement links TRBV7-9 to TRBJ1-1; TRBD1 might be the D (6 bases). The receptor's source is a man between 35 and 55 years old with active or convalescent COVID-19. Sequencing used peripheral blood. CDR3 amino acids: CAGVGQPNTEAFF. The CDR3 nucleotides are TGTGCCGGCGTTGGACAGCCGAACACTGAAGCTTTCTTT. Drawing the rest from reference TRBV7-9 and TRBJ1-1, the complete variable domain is DTGVSQNPRHKITKRGQNVTFRCDPISEHNRLYWYRQTLGQGPEFLTYFQNEAQLEKSRLLSDRFSAERPKGSFSTLEIQRTEQGDSAMYLCAGVGQPNTEAFFGQGTRLTVV.